A single T cell receptor (beta chain) is shown here with its context. Libraries were prepared by immunoSEQ multiplex PCR; TCRdb keeps only in-frame clonotypes and omits some of them. The data show some 56,000 clones, 90% to 95% seen once. The data were taken from a study of T cell changes during pregnancy in multiple sclerosis. This CDR3 comprises 18 residues. V was shortened by 0 bases and J by 4 bases, with 21 bases between the two germline ends. CDR1 and CDR2 from the germline V gene are LGHNA and YSLEER. The sample in question was peripheral blood, obtained in the third trimester of pregnancy. The chain uses TRBV4-3 and TRBJ1-2; D uncertain. The receptor was derived from a female donor in good health, enrolled as a control in a pregnancy study. CDR3 DNA: TGCGCCAGCAGCCAAGATCAAGACTTAGCCCGGATTATCTATGGCTACACCTTC. It is translated as CASSQDQDLARIIYGYTF.